This T cell receptor beta chain came from a study of T cell responses to AZD1222 COVID-19 vaccine. Study-wide context: Pooling covered second doses at about 4 or about 12 weeks. Findings and caveats of the study: Donors skewed white British and female; clonal diversity was possibly underestimated. Within unmutated variant regions lay the reported targets of nearly half of spike-specific TCRs. Repertoires were collected only later (after the peak T cell response had occurred).

With respect to this clone: What it recognizes is unknown.

TCRdb keeps only in-frame clones here, not all; method: immunoSEQ multiplex PCR. The sample includes tens of thousands of clones, around four fifths of them seen just once. This CDR3 contains 15 residues. V lost 3 bases to trimming and J lost 6 bases, with 13 bases between them. Germline values: CDR1 KGHDR, CDR2 SFDVKD. The receptor was isolated from an adult in good health. The rearrangement uses TRBV24-1 and TRBJ2-2, with TRBD2 as a possible D gene (5 bases). The source material was peripheral blood, sampled on day 0 of AZD1222 vaccination. The CDR3 reads CATSDDTPRAGELFF. In DNA, the CDR3 is TGTGCCACCAGTGATGATACACCGAGGGCCGGGGAGCTGTTTTTT.